These 13 T cell receptor beta chains came from one sample sequenced in a study of T cell changes during pregnancy in multiple sclerosis. Method: immunoSEQ multiplex PCR; TCRdb's copy keeps in-frame clones and lacks some. This table has 25,000 to 30,000 clones, approximately 89% appearing once. Sequenced material: CD4+ T cells from peripheral blood mononuclear cells, taken in the second trimester of pregnancy. The receptors shown here come from a female donor with multiple sclerosis, enrolled in a pregnancy study.

The rearrangement joins TRBV5-1 to TRBJ1-4, with D possibly being TRBD1 (5 bases). Germline CDR1 is SGHRS and CDR2 is YFSETQ. CDR3 length: 15 residues. The germline V and J ends were trimmed by 0 bases and 6 bases, with 12 bases remaining between them. The CDR3 sequence is CASSLAAGKDEKLFF. The CDR3 bases are TGCGCCAGCAGCTTGGCCGCAGGGAAGGATGAAAAACTGTTTTTT.

The gene calls are TRBV7-2 and TRBJ1-1, with TRBD1 matching over 8 bases. The CDR3 is 14 amino acids. Germline V gives CDR1 SGHTA, CDR2 FQGNSA. With V trimmed by 8 bases and J by 1 base, 6 bases remained unmatched. CDR3 in amino acids: CASGRTGQNTEAFF. The CDR3 DNA sequence: TGTGCCAGCGGCAGGACAGGGCAGAACACTGAAGCTTTCTTT. Based on the CDR3 plus reference TRBV7-2 and TRBJ1-1, the full variable domain is GAGVSQSPSNKVTEKGKDVELRCDPISGHTALYWYRQSLGQGLEFLIYFQGNSAPDKSGLPSDRFSAERTGGSVSTLTIQRTQQEDSAVYLCASGRTGQNTEAFFGQGTRLTVV.

The genes are TRBV5-1 and TRBJ2-4; TRBD1 might be the D (7 bases). V was clipped by 0 bases and J by 7 bases, with 11 bases between them. The CDR3 sequence is 14 residues long. Germline V gene sequence: CDR1 SGHRS, CDR2 YFSETQ. The CDR3 nucleotides are TGCGCCAGCAGCTTGGCGGAGGGGGCGAACATTCAGTACTTC. Translating gives CASSLAEGANIQYF. Using reference TRBV5-1 and TRBJ2-4 for the parts outside the CDR3, the full variable domain is KAGVTQTPRYLIKTRGQQVTLSCSPISGHRSVSWYQQTPGQGLQFLFEYFSETQRNKGNFPGRFSGRQFSNSRSEMNVSTLELGDSALYLCASSLAEGANIQYFGAGTRLSVL.

The chain links TRBV7-2 to TRBJ1-1; D unresolved. Germline V gives CDR1 SGHTA, CDR2 FQGNSA. The V end lost 3 bases, the J end lost 5 bases, and 7 bases lay between the germline ends. The CDR3 is 12 residues long. The CDR3, as DNA: TGTGCCAGCAGCTTCGGAGCAACTGAAGCTTTCTTT. Its protein is CASSFGATEAFF.

The chain uses TRBV9 and TRBJ2-3; D is ambiguous. Trimming took off 0 bases at V and 2 bases at J, with 7 bases between the two ends. CDR3 size: 14 residues. The germline V gene encodes CDR1 SGDLS and CDR2 YYNGEE. The CDR3 nucleotides are TGTGCCAGCAGCGTAGGACACCACACAGATACGCAGTATTTT. Translating gives CASSVGHHTDTQYF.

The rearrangement links TRBV4-3 to TRBJ2-1; tentative D call: TRBD2 (5 bases). V lost 0 bases and J 0 bases, leaving 9 bases between the germline ends. The CDR3 contains 16 residues. The germline CDR1 and CDR2 sequences are LGHNA and YSLEER. CDR3 DNA sequence: TGCGCCAGCAGCCAAGACCGGGGTTTCTCCTACAATGAGCAGTTCTTC. As protein: CASSQDRGFSYNEQFF.

The rearrangement joins TRBV7-3 to TRBJ2-1, with 9 positions matching TRBD2. The ends lost 4 bases at V and 6 bases at J; junction bases unmatched: 7. The CDR3 is made up of 15 amino acids. CDR1 SGHTA and CDR2 FQGTGA come from the germline V gene. The CDR3 region has the DNA TGTGCCAGCAGCTCCCAGCGGGGGGCCTCCAATGAGCAGTTCTTC. Translating gives CASSSQRGASNEQFF.

J is TRBJ2-7 and V is TRBV4-3, with a possible D match to TRBD2 (6 bases). The CDR3 runs 15 residues. The V gene's germline CDR1 is LGHNA and CDR2 YSLEER. Trimming stripped 4 bases from V and 0 bases from J, with 13 bases between. The CDR3 DNA reads TGCGCCAGCAGCCCAAAACACGGGAGCTCCTACGAGCAGTACTTC. It yields the protein CASSPKHGSSYEQYF.

The V and J genes are TRBV10-3 and TRBJ2-7; 7 positions agree with TRBD2. Germline CDR1 reads ENHRY; CDR2 reads SYGVKD. There are 14 residues in the CDR3. V was pared by 10 bases and J by 2 bases, with 11 bases of the junction left unmatched. In DNA, the CDR3 is TGTGCCACGTGGGGGGGGAGGGCCACCTACGAGCAGTACTTC. It translates to CATWGGRATYEQYF.

The chain couples TRBV5-1 to TRBJ2-3; D not resolved. Trimming shortened V by 4 bases and J by 0 bases, and 12 bases separated the two germline ends. Germline V gene sequence: CDR1 SGHRS, CDR2 YFSETQ. The CDR3 is 15 residues long. The CDR3 protein is CASSQLTDSTDTQYF. In nucleotides, the CDR3 is TGCGCCAGCAGCCAACTTACTGATAGCACAGATACGCAGTATTTT.

V usage is TRBV27 and J usage is TRBJ2-3, with a weak D call TRBD2 (5 bases). Germline CDR1 and CDR2: MNHEY and SMNVEV (reference sequence). V lost 6 bases and J lost 0, with 7 bases in between. This CDR3 region has 13 residues. This CDR3 reads CASRKRSTDTQYF. Written as DNA, the CDR3 is TGTGCCAGCAGAAAGCGGAGCACAGATACGCAGTATTTT.

In its sample, this clone ranks as medium-sized (0.01 to 0.1%). The chain recombines TRBV6-1 with TRBJ2-7; unclear D gene. Trimming took 0 bases from V and 6 from J, leaving 9 bases between them. The CDR3 contains 13 residues. From germline, CDR1 is MNHNS and CDR2 SASEGT. The CDR3 loop is CASSEARPGEQYF. Written as DNA, the CDR3 is TGTGCCAGCAGTGAAGCTCGGCCAGGCGAGCAGTACTTC.

The chain employs TRBV9 and TRBJ2-5; tentative D call: TRBD1 (5 bases). The V end lost 4 bases, the J end lost 2 bases, and 12 bases lay between the germline ends. The germline V gene has CDR1 SGDLS and CDR2 YYNGEE. The CDR3 contains 14 residues. As DNA, the CDR3 is TGTGCCAGCAGCCCTGACAGTTGGCAAGAGACCCAGTACTTC. It is translated as CASSPDSWQETQYF.